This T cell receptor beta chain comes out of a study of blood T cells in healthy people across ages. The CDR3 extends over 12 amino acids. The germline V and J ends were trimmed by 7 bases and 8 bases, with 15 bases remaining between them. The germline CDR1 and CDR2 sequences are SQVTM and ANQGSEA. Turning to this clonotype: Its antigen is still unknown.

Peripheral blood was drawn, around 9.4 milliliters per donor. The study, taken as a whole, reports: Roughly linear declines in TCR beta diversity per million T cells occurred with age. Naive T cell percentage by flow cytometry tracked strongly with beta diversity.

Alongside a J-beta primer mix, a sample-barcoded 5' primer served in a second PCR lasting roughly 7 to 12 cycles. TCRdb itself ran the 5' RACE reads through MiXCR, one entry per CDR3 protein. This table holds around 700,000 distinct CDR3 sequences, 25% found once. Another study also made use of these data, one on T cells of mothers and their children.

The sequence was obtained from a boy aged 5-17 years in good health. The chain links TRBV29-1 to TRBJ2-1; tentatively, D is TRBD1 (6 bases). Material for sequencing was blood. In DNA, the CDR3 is TGCAGCGCGATGACAGGTGAGGATGAGCAGTTCTTC. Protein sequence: CSAMTGEDEQFF.